This T cell receptor (beta chain) originates from a study of cytomegalovirus exposure and HLA in healthy donors. Overall study context: Unique TCRs numbering roughly 85 million, obtained from HLA-typed donors, made up an early data release. Study observations and caveats: Differences between HLA loci emerged in a later analysis of TCR association rates, with DRB1 most and HLA-C fewest. Analyses of presence/absence relied on an assumption of roughly uniform sequencing depth across donors.

The PCR ran on 60 Vbeta and 13 Jbeta primers. Profiling relied on immunoSEQ multiplex PCR, and the TCRdb table lists in-frame clones only, not all of them. The sample holds some 120,000 clones, roughly 74% seen once. A note on this clone: As yet, its antigen is unknown.

Germline-derived CDR1 and CDR2 are SEHNR and FQNEAQ (reference sequence). V lost 2 bases and J 6 bases, leaving 13 bases between the germline ends. The CDR3 contains 14 residues. The clonotype comes from a woman aged 45 to 65 in good health and CMV-seropositive. The chain has TRBV7-9 and TRBJ1-2, with a tentative D call TRBD1 (5 bases). Sequenced sample: PBMCs. The CDR3 bases are TGTGCCAGCAGCTTAAATGCAGGGATCCATGGCTACACCTTC. This encodes CASSLNAGIHGYTF.